The 14 T cell receptor beta chains listed next were all sequenced from one sample in a study of T cell clones after liver transplantation. Sequencing was performed with immunoSEQ multiplex PCR; in TCRdb, only in-frame clones are kept and a portion is missing. The sample consists of around 20,000 clones, 88% of them appearing once. This specimen consisted of CD8+ T cells from blood, obtained before liver transplant. Receptors were obtained from a human donor who received a liver transplant.

The rearrangement joins TRBV27 to TRBJ2-2, with TRBD1 identical over 9 bases. The germline V gene encodes CDR1 MNHEY and CDR2 SMNVEV (reference sequence). CDR3 length equals 13 residues. Trimming cost V 8 bases and J 7 bases; bases outside gene matches: 5. The CDR3 nucleotides are TGTGCCAGCGGAGACAGGGGGGGCGGGGAGCTGTTTTTT. It encodes CASGDRGGGELFF.

This rearrangement joins TRBV29-1 to TRBJ1-1; D gene unclear. This CDR3 contains 15 residues. CDR1 is SQVTM, CDR2 ANQGSEA, per germline. Trimming shortened V by 6 bases and J by 0 bases, and 17 bases separated the two germline ends. CDR3 region: CSVPTLLQLNTEAFF. The CDR3 DNA sequence: TGCAGCGTCCCGACGTTGTTACAGCTGAACACTGAAGCTTTCTTT.

The chain is built from TRBV28 and TRBJ1-1, with D possibly being TRBD1 (6 bases). The CDR3 runs to 12 residues. The V end lost 5 bases, the J end lost 5 bases, and 9 bases lay between the germline ends. In germline, CDR1 is MDHEN, CDR2 SYDVKM. CDR3 DNA: TGTGCCAGCAGTCCCACAGGGACTGAAGCTTTCTTT. Translated: CASSPTGTEAFF. Supplemented by reference TRBV28 and TRBJ1-1, the full variable domain reads DVKVTQSSRYLVKRTGEKVFLECVQDMDHENMFWYRQDPGLGLRLIYFSYDVKMKEKGDIPEGYSVSREKKERFSLILESASTNQTSMYLCASSPTGTEAFFGQGTRLTVV.

The CDR3 coding sequence is TGTGCCAGCAGTCGCAGGACTAGCGGCACAGATACGCAGTATTTT. Translation: CASSRRTSGTDTQYF. The gene calls are TRBV27 and TRBJ2-3; 9 bases agree with TRBD2. Trimming took 5 bases from V and 1 from J; bases not matched to a gene: 4. The CDR3 has 15 residues. Germline CDR1 reads MNHEY; CDR2 reads SMNVEV (reference sequence).

The V and J genes are TRBV19 and TRBJ2-7, with D tentatively TRBD1 (6 bases). This CDR3 has 15 amino acids. Trimming took off 4 bases at V and 2 bases at J, with 15 bases between the two ends. The germline CDR1 and CDR2 sequences are LNHDA and SQIVND (reference sequence). The CDR3 DNA reads TGTGCCAGTAGTACCACCGGGACACTGGCCTACGAGCAGTACTTC. This gives the protein CASSTTGTLAYEQYF. Using reference TRBV19 and TRBJ2-7 for the parts outside the CDR3, the full variable domain is DGGITQSPKYLFRKEGQNVTLSCEQNLNHDAMYWYRQDPGQGLRLIYYSQIVNDFQKGDIAEGYSVSREKKESFPLTVTSAQKNPTAFYLCASSTTGTLAYEQYFGPGTRLTVT.

This clone is a singleton in its sample. The chain joins TRBV6-5 to TRBJ2-7; D gene ambiguous. Trimming shortened V by 1 base and J by 2 bases, and 12 bases separated the two germline ends. CDR1 is MNHEY, CDR2 SVGAGI, per germline. This CDR3 has 15 residues. The CDR3 DNA follows: TGTGCCAGCAGTTACTACGGTGGGTATCCCTACGAGCAGTACTTC. Encoded protein: CASSYYGGYPYEQYF.

V is TRBV20-1 and J is TRBJ1-1; D is unresolved. CDR3 length: 11 residues. V gave up 0 bases and J gave up 6 bases, with 5 bases separating them. The germline V gene encodes CDR1 DFQATT and CDR2 SNEGSKA (reference sequence). The CDR3 nucleotides are TGCAGTGCTAGAGACATCTCTGAAGCTTTCTTT. Its protein product is CSARDISEAFF.

This chain connects TRBV4-3 to TRBJ2-1; 11 bases match TRBD2. The CDR3 length is 17 residues. Germline CDR1 LGHNA, CDR2 YSLEER. With V trimmed by 3 bases and J by 2 bases, 6 bases remained unmatched. CDR3 amino acids: CASSQELAGAAYNEQFF. The DNA of the CDR3 is TGCGCCAGCAGCCAGGAACTAGCGGGAGCGGCCTACAATGAGCAGTTCTTC.

V is TRBV4-1 and J is TRBJ2-7; 9 bases align to TRBD1. Germline CDR1 reads MGHRA; CDR2 reads YSYEKL. With 3 bases clipped from V and 0 bases from J, the junction kept 9 bases outside the gene matches. The CDR3 has 17 amino acids. DNA for the CDR3: TGCGCCAGCAGCCACCCGAAGGGGACAGGGAGCTCCTACGAGCAGTACTTC. Amino acid sequence: CASSHPKGTGSSYEQYF.

The rearrangement links TRBV28 to TRBJ2-7, with D possibly matching TRBD1 (6 bases). Trimming removed 5 bases at V and 3 bases at J, with 17 bases between. Germline lookup yields CDR1 MDHEN and CDR2 SYDVKM. The CDR3 length is 15 residues. The CDR3 bases are TGTGCCAGCAGTATCCACCGGGACACGGGCTACGAGCAGTACTTC. Translated: CASSIHRDTGYEQYF.

The chain joins TRBV2 to TRBJ1-1; D not resolved. CDR3 length: 14 amino acids. V lost 0 bases and J lost 1, with 6 bases in between. CDR1 is SNHLY and CDR2 is FYNNEI in the germline V gene. The CDR3 DNA sequence: TGTGCCAGCAGTGAAGCGGTAGGGAACACTGAAGCTTTCTTT. Translated, it gives CASSEAVGNTEAFF.

The chain joins TRBV7-6 to TRBJ2-7; D perhaps matches TRBD1 (6 bases). The CDR3 is 14 residues long. Trimming pared 4 bases from V and 3 bases from J, leaving 13 bases between. Per the germline V gene, CDR1 is SGHVS and CDR2 is FNYEAQ. DNA of the CDR3: TGTGCCAGCAGCTCGTCTCACAGGGACTACGAGCAGTACTTC. Translated: CASSSSHRDYEQYF.

The gene calls are TRBV7-8 and TRBJ1-2; 8 nucleotides match TRBD1. The CDR3 runs to 14 residues. CDR1 SGHVS and CDR2 FQNEAQ come from the germline V gene. V gave up 8 bases and J gave up 4 bases; unmatched junction bases: 9. The CDR3 sequence: CASVPEGQVYGYTF. The CDR3 region has the DNA TGTGCCAGCGTCCCGGAGGGACAGGTCTATGGCTACACCTTC.

The chain combines TRBV9 with TRBJ2-7; TRBD1 aligns across 11 bases. CDR1 is SGDLS, CDR2 YYNGEE, per germline. The CDR3 contains 15 residues. With 3 bases clipped from V and 2 bases from J, the junction kept 4 bases outside the gene matches. The CDR3 DNA follows: TGTGCCAGCAGCGCAGGGACAGGGGGAGCCTACGAGCAGTACTTC. Translated, it gives CASSAGTGGAYEQYF.